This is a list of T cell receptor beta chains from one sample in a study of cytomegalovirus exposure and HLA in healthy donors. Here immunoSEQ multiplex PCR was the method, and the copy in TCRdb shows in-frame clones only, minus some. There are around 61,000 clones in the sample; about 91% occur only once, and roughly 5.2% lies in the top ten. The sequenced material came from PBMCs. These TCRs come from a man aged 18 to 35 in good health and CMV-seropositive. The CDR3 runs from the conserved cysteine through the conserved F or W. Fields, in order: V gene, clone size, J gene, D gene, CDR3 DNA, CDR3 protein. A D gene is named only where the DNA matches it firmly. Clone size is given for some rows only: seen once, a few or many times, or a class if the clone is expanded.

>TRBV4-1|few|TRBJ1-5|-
TGCGCCAGCAGCCAAGACGGGGGGCTAAGCAATCAGCCCCAGCATTTT
CASSQDGGLSNQPQHF
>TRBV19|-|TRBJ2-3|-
TGTGCCACTCGGCGAGATAGCGGATTCAGTGGGGATACGCAGTATTTT
CATRRDSGFSGDTQYF
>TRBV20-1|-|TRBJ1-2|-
TGCAGTGCTCTACAGGGTTATGGCTACACCTTC
CSALQGYGYTF
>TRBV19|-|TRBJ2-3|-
TGTGCCAGTAGTATTGGGGCAGGAATGGGCACAGATACGCAGTATTTT
CASSIGAGMGTDTQYF
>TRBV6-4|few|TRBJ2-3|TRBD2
TGTGCCAGCAGTGAAGCTAGCGGCGCCACAGATACGCAGTATTTT
CASSEASGATDTQYF
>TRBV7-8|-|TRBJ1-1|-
TGTGCCAGCAATTCCGGGGGAAACACTGAAGCTTTCTTT
CASNSGGNTEAFF
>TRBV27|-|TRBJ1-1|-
TGTGCCAGCAGTTTCCATAGGCCGGGTCTGAACACTGAAGCTTTCTTT
CASSFHRPGLNTEAFF
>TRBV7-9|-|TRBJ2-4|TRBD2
TGTGCCAGCAGCTTAGGACTAGCAGGCATTCAGTACTTC
CASSLGLAGIQYF
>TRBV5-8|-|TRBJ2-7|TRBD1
TGTGCCAGCAGCTTTCCGGGACAGTTAAACGAGCAGTACTTC
CASSFPGQLNEQYF
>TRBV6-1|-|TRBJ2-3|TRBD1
TGTGCCAGCAGTGATGTGACAGGGGGCACAGATACGCAGTATTTT
CASSDVTGGTDTQYF
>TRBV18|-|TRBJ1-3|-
TGTGCCAGCTCACCATCGGGGGGCACTGGAAACACCATATATTTT
CASSPSGGTGNTIYF
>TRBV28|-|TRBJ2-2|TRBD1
TGTGCCAGCAGCCCCGCGGGACAGGGAAACACCGGGGAGCTGTTTTTT
CASSPAGQGNTGELFF
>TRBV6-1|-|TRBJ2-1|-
TGTGCCAGCAGTGAATTTTCAGGCGGAGGGGGCGCTTTTCCCAATGAGCAGTTCTTC
CASSEFSGGGGAFPNEQFF
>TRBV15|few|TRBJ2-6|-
TGTGCCACCAGCAGAGAACTCAGGGGGGCCAACGTCCTGACTTTC
CATSRELRGANVLTF
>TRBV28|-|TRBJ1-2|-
TGTGCCAGCAGGTCCCAGTATGGCTACACCTTC
CASRSQYGYTF
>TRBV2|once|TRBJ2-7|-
TGTGCCAGCAGTGGGACAGGGAGGGGCGAGCAGTACTTC
CASSGTGRGEQYF
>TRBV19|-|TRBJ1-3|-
TGTGCCAGTAGTATCAACCACCGGGACACATTAACCTCTGGAAACACCATATATTTT
CASSINHRDTLTSGNTIYF
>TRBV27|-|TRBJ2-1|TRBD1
TGTGCCAGTAAACAGGGGATCTACAATGAGCAGTTCTTC
CASKQGIYNEQFF
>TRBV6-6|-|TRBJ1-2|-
TGTGCCAGCAGTAAGACAACTGCCTATGGCTACACCTTC
CASSKTTAYGYTF
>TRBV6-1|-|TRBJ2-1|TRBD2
TGTGCCAGCAGTGCCTTAGCGGGGGTACAGTACAATGAGCAGTTCTTC
CASSALAGVQYNEQFF
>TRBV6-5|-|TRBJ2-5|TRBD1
TGTGCCAGCAGTATATCCGGGACAGGTCAAGAGACCCAGTACTTC
CASSISGTGQETQYF
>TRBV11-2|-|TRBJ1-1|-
TGTGCCAGCAGCCTGGACAGATTGAACACTGAAGCTTTCTTT
CASSLDRLNTEAFF
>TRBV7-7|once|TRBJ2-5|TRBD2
TGTGCTAGCAGCTTAGGGACTAGCGGGAGGGAACAGACCCAGTACTTC
CASSLGTSGREQTQYF
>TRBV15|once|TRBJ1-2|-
TGTGCCACCAGCAGTAGAGGGCCCTATGGCTACACCTTC
CATSSRGPYGYTF
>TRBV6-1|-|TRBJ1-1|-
TGTGCCAGCAGTGAAACCCAGGGAACTGAAGCTTTCTTT
CASSETQGTEAFF
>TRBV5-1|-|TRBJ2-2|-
TGCGCCAGCAGCTTGTTTGTCGAGCCGCACACCGGGGAGCTGTTTTTT
CASSLFVEPHTGELFF
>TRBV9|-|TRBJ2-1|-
TGTGCCAGCAGCGTGAGAAGAGATGAGCAGTTCTTC
CASSVRRDEQFF
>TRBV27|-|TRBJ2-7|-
TGTGCCAGCAGTCTAACCGGGGTTTACGAGCAGTACTTC
CASSLTGVYEQYF
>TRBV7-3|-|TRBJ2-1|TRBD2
TGTGCCAGCAGCTTACGACAGTGGGGACTAGGGGGGGGGAATGAGCAGTTCTTC
CASSLRQWGLGGGNEQFF
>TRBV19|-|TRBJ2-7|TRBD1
TGTGCCAGTAGTGTACCGGGACAGGGCGGGTACGAGCAGTACTTC
CASSVPGQGGYEQYF
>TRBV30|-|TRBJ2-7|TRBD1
TGTGCCTGGAGTTTGGGACAGGGGATTTACGAGCAGTACTTC
CAWSLGQGIYEQYF
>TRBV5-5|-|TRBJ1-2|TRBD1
TGTGCCAGCAGCTCCGCGACAGGGGGGGACTCTGGCTACACCTTC
CASSSATGGDSGYTF
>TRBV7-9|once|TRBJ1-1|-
TGTGCCAGCAGCTTAGACGGGGGGAACACTGAAGCTTTCTTT
CASSLDGGNTEAFF
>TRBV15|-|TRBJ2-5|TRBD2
TGTGCCACCAGCAGACAAGCGGGAGGCGGGGAGACCCAGTACTTC
CATSRQAGGGETQYF
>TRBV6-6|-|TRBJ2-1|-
TGTGCCAGCAGTTACTCCCCCGGTAACAATGAGCAGTTCTTC
CASSYSPGNNEQFF
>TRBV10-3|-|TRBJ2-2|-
TGTGCCATCGGGCGGGATTACACCGGGGAGCTGTTTTTT
CAIGRDYTGELFF
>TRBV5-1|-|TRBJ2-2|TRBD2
TGCGCCAGCAGCTTGGGACTAGCGGGAGTTAGCGGGGAGCTGTTTTTT
CASSLGLAGVSGELFF
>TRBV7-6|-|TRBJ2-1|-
TGTGCCAGCAGCTTAAGGGTAGATAGCGCGGGTGAGCAGTTCTTC
CASSLRVDSAGEQFF
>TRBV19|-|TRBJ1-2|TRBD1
TGTGCCAGTAGCATGGACAGGGGCTTGGGCTACACCTTC
CASSMDRGLGYTF
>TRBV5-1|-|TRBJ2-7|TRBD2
TGCGCCAGCAGCTTGCTCACTAGCGGGAGGGCCGGGGAGTCCTACGAGCAGTACTTC
CASSLLTSGRAGESYEQYF
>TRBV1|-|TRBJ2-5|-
TGCACCAGCAGTCTCTCGCTAGCGGGAGAGTATGTGACCCAGTACTTC
CTSSLSLAGEYVTQYF
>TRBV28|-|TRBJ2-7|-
TGTGCCAGCAGTTTAGGGGGCCTGGGTTCCTACGAGCAGTACTTC
CASSLGGLGSYEQYF
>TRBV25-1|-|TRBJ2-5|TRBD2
TGTGCCAGCAGTGAAATGACTAGCGGGAGGGGAGGGGAGACCCAGTACTTC
CASSEMTSGRGGETQYF
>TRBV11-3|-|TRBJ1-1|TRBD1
TGTGCCAGCAGCCCTTCGGACAGGTTTGGCACTGAAGCTTTCTTT
CASSPSDRFGTEAFF
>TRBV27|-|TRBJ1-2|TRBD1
TGTGCCAGCAGTTTAAGGACAGGGTATGGGCGCTACACCTTC
CASSLRTGYGRYTF
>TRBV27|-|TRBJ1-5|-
TGTGCCAGCAGTAGTAAGACAGGACCTAACAATCAGCCCCAGCATTTT
CASSSKTGPNNQPQHF
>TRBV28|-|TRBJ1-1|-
TGTGCCAGCAGTTTAGCAGACTCCATGAACACTGAAGCTTTCTTT
CASSLADSMNTEAFF
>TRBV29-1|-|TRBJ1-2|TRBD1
TGCAGCGTCCGGGACAGGGGCCCCCTGGGTGGCTACACCTTC
CSVRDRGPLGGYTF
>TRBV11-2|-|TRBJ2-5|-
TGTGCCAGCAGCAGAGGATACCAAGAGACCCAGTACTTC
CASSRGYQETQYF
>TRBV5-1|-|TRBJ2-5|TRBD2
TGCGCCAACAGCTTGGGGGAACTAGCGGGAGGGCAAGAGACCCAGTACTTC
CANSLGELAGGQETQYF
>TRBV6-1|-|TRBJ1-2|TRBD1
TGTGCCAGCAGTGAATCCCCGGGACAGGGGGCATATGGCTACACCTTC
CASSESPGQGAYGYTF